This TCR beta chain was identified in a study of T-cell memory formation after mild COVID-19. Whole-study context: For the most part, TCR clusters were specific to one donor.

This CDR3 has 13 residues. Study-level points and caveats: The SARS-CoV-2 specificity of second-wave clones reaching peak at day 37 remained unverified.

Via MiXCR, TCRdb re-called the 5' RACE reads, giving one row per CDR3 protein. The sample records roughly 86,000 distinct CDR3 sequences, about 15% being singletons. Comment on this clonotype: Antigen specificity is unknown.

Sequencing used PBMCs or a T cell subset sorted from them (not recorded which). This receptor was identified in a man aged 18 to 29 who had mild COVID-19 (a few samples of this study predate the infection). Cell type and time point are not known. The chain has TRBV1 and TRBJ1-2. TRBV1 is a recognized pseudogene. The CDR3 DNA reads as TGCACCAGCAGCCAGGAATGTATCTATGGCTACACCTTC. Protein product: CTSSQECIYGYTF.